This T cell receptor beta chain was retrieved from a study of blood T cell repertoires in COVID-19. Across the whole study: COVID-19 samples from acute and convalescent phases originated in the United States, Italy and Spain. The cDNA or gDNA used as material had been derived from T cells, B-cell-depleted T cells, or PBMCs.

As originally analysed: Amplification with reference gene primers provided the estimates of nucleated cell counts. The table came from immunoSEQ multiplex PCR; TCRdb's copy has only in-frame clones and leaves some out. V, J and clone size reflect that table, while D and trimming were determined from the DNA. This sample yields 90,000 or so clones, of which about nine tenths are seen a single time; around 3.4% belongs to the top ten. Material for sequencing was peripheral blood. The TCR originated in a woman in her 70s with acute or convalescent COVID-19.

The CDR3 DNA sequence: TGCGCCAGCAGCCAAGATGCGACTAGCGGGAGGAGGGATGAGCAGTTCTTC. This sequence encodes CASSQDATSGRRDEQFF. This chain uses TRBV4-1 with TRBJ2-1; 13 nucleotides match TRBD2. Germline V gives CDR1 MGHRA, CDR2 YSYEKL. The V and J ends lost 0 bases and 8 bases, in that order; junction bases with no gene match: 7. The CDR3 runs to 17 residues.